Included here is one TCR beta chain sequence, with context. The entry originates in a study of T cell changes during pregnancy in multiple sclerosis. V was shortened by 4 bases and J by 0 bases, with 13 bases between the two germline ends. The germline gives CDR1 GTSNPN, CDR2 SVGIG (reference sequence). The CDR3 length is 16 residues. Some clones are missing from TCRdb's copy, which holds only in-frame ones; the method was immunoSEQ multiplex PCR. Of under 85,000 clones listed, more than 80% are singletons. The receptor comes from a female donor with multiple sclerosis, enrolled in a pregnancy study. The genes are TRBV30 and TRBJ2-6; possible D gene TRBD1, 6 bases. The source was CD4+ T cells from peripheral blood mononuclear cells, collected before pregnancy. The CDR3 bases are TGTGCCTGGAAACTCGGACAGTTCTCTGGGGCCAACGTCCTGACTTTC. This gives the protein CAWKLGQFSGANVLTF.